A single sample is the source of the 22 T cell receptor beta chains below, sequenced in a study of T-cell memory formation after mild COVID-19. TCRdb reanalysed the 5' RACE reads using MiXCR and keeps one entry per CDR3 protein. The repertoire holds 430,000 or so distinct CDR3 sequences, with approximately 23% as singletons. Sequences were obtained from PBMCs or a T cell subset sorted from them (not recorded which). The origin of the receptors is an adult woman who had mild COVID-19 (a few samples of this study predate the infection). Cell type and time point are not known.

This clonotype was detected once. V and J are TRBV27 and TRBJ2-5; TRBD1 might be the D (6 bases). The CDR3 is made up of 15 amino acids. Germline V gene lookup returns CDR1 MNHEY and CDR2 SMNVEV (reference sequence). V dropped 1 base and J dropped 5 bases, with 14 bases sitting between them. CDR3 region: CASSLFPGAGETQYF. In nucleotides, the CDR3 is TGTGCCAGCAGTTTATTCCCAGGGGCCGGGGAGACCCAGTACTTC.

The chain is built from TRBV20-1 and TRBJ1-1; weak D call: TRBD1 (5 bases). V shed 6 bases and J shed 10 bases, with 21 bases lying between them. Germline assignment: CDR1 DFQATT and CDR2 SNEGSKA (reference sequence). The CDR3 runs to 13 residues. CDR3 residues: CSARPEGRAAAFF. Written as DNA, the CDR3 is TGCAGTGCCCGACCCGAGGGGAGGGCGGCAGCTTTCTTT.

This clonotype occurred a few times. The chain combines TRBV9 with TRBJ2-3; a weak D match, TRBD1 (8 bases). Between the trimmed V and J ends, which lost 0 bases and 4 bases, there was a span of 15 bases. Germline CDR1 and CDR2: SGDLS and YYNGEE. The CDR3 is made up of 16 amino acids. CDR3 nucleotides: TGTGCCAGCAGCGTAGAACAGGGGGGGATCCCAGATACGCAGTATTTT. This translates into CASSVEQGGIPDTQYF.

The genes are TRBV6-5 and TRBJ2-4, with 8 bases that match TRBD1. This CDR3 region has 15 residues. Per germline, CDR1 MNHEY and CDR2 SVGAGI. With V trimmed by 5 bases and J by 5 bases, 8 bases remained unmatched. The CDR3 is CASSPAVDRENIQYF. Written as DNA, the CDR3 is TGTGCCAGCAGTCCGGCCGTGGACAGGGAAAACATTCAGTACTTC.

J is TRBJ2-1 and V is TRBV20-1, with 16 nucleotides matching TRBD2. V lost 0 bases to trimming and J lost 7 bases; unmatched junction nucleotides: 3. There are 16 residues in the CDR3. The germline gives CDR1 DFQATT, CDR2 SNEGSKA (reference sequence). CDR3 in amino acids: CSAREGTSGRGNEQFF. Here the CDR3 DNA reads TGCAGTGCTAGAGAGGGGACTAGCGGGAGGGGTAATGAGCAGTTCTTC.

The CDR3 DNA sequence: TGTGCCAGCAGTTACTTTTCAGGGGACTACACCGGGGAGCTGTTTTTT. This sequence encodes CASSYFSGDYTGELFF. The V call is TRBV6-5, the J call TRBJ2-2, with D tentatively TRBD1 or TRBD2 (6 bases each). The germline V and J ends were trimmed by 1 base and 3 bases, with 12 bases remaining between them. Germline V gives CDR1 MNHEY, CDR2 SVGAGI. The CDR3 is made up of 16 amino acids.

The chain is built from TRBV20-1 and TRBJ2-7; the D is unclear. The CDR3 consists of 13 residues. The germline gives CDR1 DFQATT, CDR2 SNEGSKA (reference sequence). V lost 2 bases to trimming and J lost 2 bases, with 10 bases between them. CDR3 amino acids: CSARSVRAYEQYF. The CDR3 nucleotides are TGCAGTGCTAGAAGTGTTCGCGCCTACGAGCAGTACTTC.

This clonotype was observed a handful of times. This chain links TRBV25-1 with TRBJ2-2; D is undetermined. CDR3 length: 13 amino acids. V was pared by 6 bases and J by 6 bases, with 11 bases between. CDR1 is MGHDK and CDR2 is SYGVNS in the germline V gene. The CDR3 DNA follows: TGTGCCAGCAGCCGTAGCTTTTCCGGGGAGCTGTTTTTT. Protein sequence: CASSRSFSGELFF.

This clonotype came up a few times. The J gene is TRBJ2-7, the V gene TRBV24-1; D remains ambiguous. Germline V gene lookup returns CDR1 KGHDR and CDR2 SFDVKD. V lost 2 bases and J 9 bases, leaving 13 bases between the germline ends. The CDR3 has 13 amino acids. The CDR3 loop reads CATSDSSRAGQYF. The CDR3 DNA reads TGTGCCACCAGTGATTCCTCCCGGGCCGGGCAGTACTTC.

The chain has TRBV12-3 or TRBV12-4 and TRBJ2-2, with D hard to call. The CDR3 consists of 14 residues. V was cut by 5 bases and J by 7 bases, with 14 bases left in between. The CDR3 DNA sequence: TGTGCCAGCAGTCCCCCGAGTGTTATCGGGGAGCTGTTTTTT. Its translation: CASSPPSVIGELFF.

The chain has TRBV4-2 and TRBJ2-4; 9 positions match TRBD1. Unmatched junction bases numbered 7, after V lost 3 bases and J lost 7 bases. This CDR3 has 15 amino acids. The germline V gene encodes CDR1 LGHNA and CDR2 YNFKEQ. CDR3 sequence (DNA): TGTGCCAGCAGCCAGACCGGGACAGGGCGGAACATTCAGTACTTC. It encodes CASSQTGTGRNIQYF.

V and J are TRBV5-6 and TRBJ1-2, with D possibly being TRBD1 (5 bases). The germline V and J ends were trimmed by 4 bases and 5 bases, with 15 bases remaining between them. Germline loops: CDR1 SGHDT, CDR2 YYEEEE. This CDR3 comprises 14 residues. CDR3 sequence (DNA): TGTGCCAGCAGCGTACTGACAGAGGGATATGGCTACACCTTC. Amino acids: CASSVLTEGYGYTF.

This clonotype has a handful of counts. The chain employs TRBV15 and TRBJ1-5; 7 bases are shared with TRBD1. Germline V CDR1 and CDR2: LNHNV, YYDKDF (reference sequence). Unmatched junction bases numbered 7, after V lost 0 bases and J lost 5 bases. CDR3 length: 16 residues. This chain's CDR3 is CATSRDAATGYQPQHF. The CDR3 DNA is TGTGCCACCAGCAGAGATGCAGCGACAGGGTATCAGCCCCAGCATTTT.

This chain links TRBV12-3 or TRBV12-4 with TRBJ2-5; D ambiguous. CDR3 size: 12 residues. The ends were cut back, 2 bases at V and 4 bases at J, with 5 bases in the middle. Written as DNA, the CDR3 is TGTGCCAGCAGTTTATCCCCAGAGACCCAGTACTTC. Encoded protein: CASSLSPETQYF.

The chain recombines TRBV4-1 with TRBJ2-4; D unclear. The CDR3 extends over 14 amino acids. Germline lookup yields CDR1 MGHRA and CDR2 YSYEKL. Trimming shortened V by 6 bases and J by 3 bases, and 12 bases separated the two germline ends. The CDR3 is CASRNGYGKNIQYF. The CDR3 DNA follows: TGCGCCAGCAGGAACGGTTACGGCAAAAACATTCAGTACTTC.

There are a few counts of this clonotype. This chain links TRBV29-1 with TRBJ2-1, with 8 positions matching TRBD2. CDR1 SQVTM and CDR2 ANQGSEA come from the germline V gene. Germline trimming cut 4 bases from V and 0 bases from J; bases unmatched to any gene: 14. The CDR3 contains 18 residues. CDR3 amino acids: CSVVAIGTRTSSYNEQFF. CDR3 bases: TGCAGCGTTGTAGCAATCGGGACTAGGACAAGCTCCTACAATGAGCAGTTCTTC.

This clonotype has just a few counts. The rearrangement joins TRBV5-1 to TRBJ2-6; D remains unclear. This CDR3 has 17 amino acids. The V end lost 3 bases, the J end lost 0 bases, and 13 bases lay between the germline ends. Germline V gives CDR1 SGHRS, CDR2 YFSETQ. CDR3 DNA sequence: TGCGCCAGCAGCTCCCGTTCTGGGTCCTCTGGGGCCAACGTCCTGACTTTC. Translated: CASSSRSGSSGANVLTF.

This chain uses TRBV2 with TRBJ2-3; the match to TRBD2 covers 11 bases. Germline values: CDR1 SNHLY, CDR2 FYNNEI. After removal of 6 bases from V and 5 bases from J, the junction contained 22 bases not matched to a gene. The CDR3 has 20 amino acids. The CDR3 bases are TGTGCCAGCAGGGGACAGGCCGGGACTAGCGGCCCAAAGGGCAGAGATACGCAGTATTTT. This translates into CASRGQAGTSGPKGRDTQYF.

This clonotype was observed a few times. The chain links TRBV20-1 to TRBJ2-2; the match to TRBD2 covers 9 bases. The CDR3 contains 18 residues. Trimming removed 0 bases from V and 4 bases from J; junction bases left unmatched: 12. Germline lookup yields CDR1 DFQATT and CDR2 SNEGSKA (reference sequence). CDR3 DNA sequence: TGCAGTGCTAGAGATCTAGTTCGCGGGGGGGCAGGCACCGGGGAGCTGTTTTTT. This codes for CSARDLVRGGAGTGELFF.

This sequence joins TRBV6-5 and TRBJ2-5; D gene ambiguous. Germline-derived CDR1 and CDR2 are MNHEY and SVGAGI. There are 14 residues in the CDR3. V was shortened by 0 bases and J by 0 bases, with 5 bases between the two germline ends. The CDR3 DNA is TGTGCCAGCAGTTACTCACAGTACCAAGAGACCCAGTACTTC. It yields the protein CASSYSQYQETQYF.

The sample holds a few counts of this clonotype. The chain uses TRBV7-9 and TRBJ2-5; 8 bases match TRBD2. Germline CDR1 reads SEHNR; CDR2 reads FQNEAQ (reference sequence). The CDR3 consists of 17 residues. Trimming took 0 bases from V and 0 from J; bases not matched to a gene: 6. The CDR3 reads CASSLAVASGYQETQYF. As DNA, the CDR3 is TGTGCCAGCAGCTTAGCCGTCGCTAGCGGGTACCAAGAGACCCAGTACTTC.

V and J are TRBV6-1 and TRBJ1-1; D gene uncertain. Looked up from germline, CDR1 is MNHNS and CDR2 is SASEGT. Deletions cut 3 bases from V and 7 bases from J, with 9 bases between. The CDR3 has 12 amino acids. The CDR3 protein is CASSELGSEAFF. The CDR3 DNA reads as TGTGCCAGCAGTGAGTTGGGCAGTGAAGCTTTCTTT.